The clone carrying this TCR beta chain was seen only once. Original handling: Estimation of nucleated cell counts was performed using reference gene primer amplification. TCRdb keeps only in-frame clones here, not all; method: immunoSEQ multiplex PCR. Clone size and the V and J calls come from that table; the DNA yielded D and trimming. The data show 300,000 to 400,000 clones, approximately 81% seen once. The source of the sample is a study of blood T cell repertoires in COVID-19. No more than 2 weeks before study entry, exposed participants had met a case of COVID-19. Source material: PBMCs or T cells enriched from blood (not recorded which). The clonotype originates from a woman in her twenties or thirties who had been exposed to COVID-19.

The CDR3 nucleotides are TGTGCCAGCACTGAAACGGGTAGCTCCTATAATTCACCCCTCCACTTT. Translation gives CASTETGSSYNSPLHF. The chain couples TRBV28 to TRBJ1-6; D remains unclear. Between the trimmed V and J ends, which lost 7 bases and 0 bases, there was a span of 13 bases. Per germline, CDR1 MDHEN and CDR2 SYDVKM. The CDR3 extends over 16 amino acids.